Sequencing of this T cell receptor beta chain was carried out in a study of blood T cell repertoires in COVID-19. Study-wide context: PBMCs, B-cell-depleted T cells, or T cells provided the cDNA or gDNA that made up the material.

Using immunoSEQ multiplex PCR, the repertoire was profiled, and TCRdb retains in-frame clones only, with some absent. The sample includes 200,000 or so clones, roughly 83% seen only once; the top ten take approximately 1.3%. This CDR3 spans 14 amino acids. Trimming at V came to 5 bases and at J to 6 bases, leaving 3 bases not matched to a gene. CDR1 and CDR2 (germline): SNHLY, FYNNEI. The sequence was collected from a woman between 40 and 50 years old with acute COVID-19. Sequenced material: PBMCs or T cells enriched from blood (not recorded which). The rearrangement links TRBV2 to TRBJ1-5; TRBD1 matches 11 bases. This CDR3 reads CASSTGTGGQPQHF. For the CDR3, the DNA is TGTGCCAGCAGTACAGGGACAGGGGGTCAGCCCCAGCATTTT.